The 28 T cell receptor beta chains below come from one sample, sequenced in a study of Graves' ophthalmopathy and Graves' hyperthyroidism. From RNA, the CDR3 regions of TCR beta chains were amplified and sequenced. After a first-round RT-PCR with HTBI primers, a second-round multiplex PCR was run. TCRdb reprocessed the multiplex PCR reads with MiXCR, giving one entry per CDR3 protein. The table has 650,000 to 900,000 distinct CDR3 sequences, 40% seen once; the top ten hold 44%. The sequenced sample was peripheral blood. Every receptor here comes from an adult man with Graves' ophthalmopathy.

About this clonotype: Relative to the germline gene, one junction end is altered; a read error may explain this. The chain links TRBV10-3 to TRBJ2-2; tentative D call: TRBD1 (6 bases). The germline V gene has CDR1 ENHRY and CDR2 SYGVKD. This CDR3 comprises 15 residues. CDR3: CASSGQTPNTGELFF. The CDR3 DNA is TGTGCCAGCAGTGGACAGACACCGAACACCGGGGAGCTGTTTTTT.

The V gene is TRBV5-6, the J gene TRBJ2-5, with D maybe TRBD1 (6 bases). The CDR3 has 16 residues. The germline V gene has CDR1 SGHDT and CDR2 YYEEEE. Trimming removed 0 bases at V and 4 bases at J, with 16 bases between. CDR3 sequence (DNA): TGTGCCAGCAGCTTGGTCTACGATCAGGGGCGAGAGACCCAGTACTTC. It is translated as CASSLVYDQGRETQYF.

This clonotype was seen at least ten times. The V gene is TRBV24-1, the J gene TRBJ1-5; D may be TRBD1 (6 bases). The germline V gene has CDR1 KGHDR and CDR2 SFDVKD. This CDR3 region has 14 residues. Between the trimmed V and J ends, which lost 4 bases and 4 bases, there was a span of 10 bases. CDR3 DNA sequence: TGTGCCACCAGTGACCCAGGGACAAATCAGCCCCAGCATTTT. Protein product: CATSDPGTNQPQHF.

This clonotype was recorded many times. The CDR3 DNA reads as TGTGCCAGCAGTATCCGGCCGAATTCACCCCTCCACTTT. The encoded protein is CASSIRPNSPLHF. V is TRBV7-9 and J is TRBJ1-6; D is unresolved. This CDR3 region has 13 residues. Germline CDR1 and CDR2: SEHNR and FQNEAQ (reference sequence). V was trimmed by 6 bases and J by 7 bases, leaving 10 bases between them.

This clonotype has just a few counts. The chain is built from TRBV2 and TRBJ1-1; 10 nucleotides match TRBD1. Germline trimming cut 4 bases from V and 7 bases from J; bases unmatched to any gene: 6. The germline CDR1 and CDR2 sequences are SNHLY and FYNNEI. The CDR3 has 14 amino acids. CDR3: CASSVETGGGEAFF. The CDR3 nucleotides read TGTGCCAGCAGTGTGGAGACAGGGGGCGGTGAAGCTTTCTTT.

The V and J genes are TRBV10-3 and TRBJ2-7; TRBD2 is a possible D gene (7 bases). The germline V gene has CDR1 ENHRY and CDR2 SYGVKD. CDR3 length: 15 amino acids. Trimming cost V 10 bases and J 2 bases, with 21 bases left between them. CDR3 sequence reads: CASSSGGPDPYEQYF. CDR3 nucleotides: TGTGCCAGCTCCTCCGGGGGGCCCGACCCCTACGAGCAGTACTTC.

This clonotype was seen more than once but under ten times. The V call is TRBV7-9, the J call TRBJ2-7; D is perhaps TRBD1 (6 bases). Germline V gene data show CDR1 as SEHNR and CDR2 as FQNEAQ (reference sequence). This CDR3 spans 15 amino acids. Between the trimmed V and J ends, which lost 2 bases and 2 bases, there was a span of 13 bases. CDR3 amino acids: CASSLNQGQAYEQYF. The DNA for the CDR3 is TGTGCCAGCAGCTTAAATCAGGGGCAGGCCTACGAGCAGTACTTC.

This clonotype was observed a few times. V gene TRBV29-1 combines with J gene TRBJ2-5; 11 bases agree with TRBD1. The ends lost 4 bases at V and 5 bases at J; junction bases unmatched: 6. Germline V CDR1 and CDR2: SQVTM, ANQGSEA. The CDR3 extends over 14 amino acids. Written as DNA, the CDR3 is TGCAGCGTTGGCGGACAGGGGGCCGGGGAGACCCAGTACTTC. Translation: CSVGGQGAGETQYF.

The V and J genes are TRBV25-1 and TRBJ2-7; TRBD1 might be the D (6 bases). The germline gives CDR1 MGHDK, CDR2 SYGVNS. V was clipped by 6 bases and J by 0 bases, with 12 bases between them. This CDR3 comprises 14 residues. The CDR3 region has the DNA TGTGCCAGCAGCAGGGACACATACTCCTACGAGCAGTACTTC. It specifies CASSRDTYSYEQYF.

On this clonotype: A much more abundant neighbour one base away suggests this may be a read error. This chain connects TRBV19 to TRBJ2-5; D unclear. V shed 5 bases and J shed 4 bases, with 11 bases lying between them. CDR1 LNHDA and CDR2 SQIVND come from the germline V gene (reference sequence). The CDR3 is 13 residues long. CDR3 DNA: TGTGCCAGTAGTTTCGCGGCTCGAGAGACCCAGTACTTC. It translates to CASSFAARETQYF.

The rearrangement uses TRBV29-1 and TRBJ2-5; 16 bases are a match to TRBD2. The CDR3 contains 16 residues. Germline-derived CDR1 and CDR2 are SQVTM and ANQGSEA. Germline trimming cut 6 bases from V and 6 bases from J; bases unmatched to any gene: 10. Here the CDR3 reads CSVSYGTSGRVKTQYF. The CDR3 DNA reads as TGCAGCGTCTCGTACGGGACTAGCGGGAGGGTAAAGACCCAGTACTTC. Filled out from reference TRBV29-1 and TRBJ2-5, the complete variable domain reads SAVISQKPSRDICQRGTSLTIQCQVDSQVTMMFWYRQQPGQSLTLIATANQGSEATYESGFVIDKFPISRPNLTFSTLTVSNMSPEDSSIYLCSVSYGTSGRVKTQYFGPGTRLLVL.

There are many counts of this clonotype. The chain joins TRBV7-3 to TRBJ2-7; TRBD1 might be the D (5 bases). Between the trimmed V and J ends, which lost 1 base and 7 bases, there was a span of 11 bases. The V gene's germline CDR1 is SGHTA and CDR2 FQGTGA. The CDR3 contains 13 residues. CDR3 protein: CASSLIPGKEQYF. CDR3 DNA sequence: TGTGCCAGCAGCTTAATTCCAGGGAAAGAGCAGTACTTC.

The rearrangement joins TRBV9 to TRBJ2-6, with D tentatively TRBD1 or TRBD2 (5 bases each). CDR1 SGDLS and CDR2 YYNGEE come from the germline V gene. Trimming removed 5 bases at V and 0 bases at J, with 18 bases between. CDR3 length: 18 amino acids. The CDR3 protein is CASRQTGTGFSGANVLTF. CDR3 coding DNA: TGTGCCAGCAGACAGACCGGGACGGGGTTCTCTGGGGCCAACGTCCTGACTTTC. Supplemented by reference TRBV9 and TRBJ2-6, the full variable domain reads DSGVTQTPKHLITATGQRVTLRCSPRSGDLSVYWYQQSLDQGLQFLIQYYNGEERAKGNILERFSAQQFPDLHSELNLSSLELGDSALYFCASRQTGTGFSGANVLTFGAGSRLTVL.

This clonotype has ten or more counts. This chain connects TRBV10-3 to TRBJ2-7, with D unclear. The CDR3 is made up of 12 amino acids. V dropped 3 bases and J dropped 2 bases, with 5 bases sitting between them. Germline-derived CDR1 and CDR2 are ENHRY and SYGVKD. The CDR3 loop reads CAISDSPYEQYF. The CDR3 region has the DNA TGTGCCATCAGTGACAGCCCCTACGAGCAGTACTTC.

Note on this clonotype: This clone may be a read error of a much larger clone one base away. The chain combines TRBV24-1 with TRBJ2-5, with unresolved D. V was trimmed by 11 bases and J by 1 base, leaving 10 bases between them. This CDR3 is 12 amino acids long. Germline V gives CDR1 KGHDR, CDR2 SFDVKD. The CDR3 reads CARRWGQETQYF. CDR3 sequence (DNA): TGTGCCAGACGTTGGGGCCAAGAGACCCAGTACTTC.

This clonotype was counted at least ten times. This chain uses TRBV7-8 with TRBJ2-7, with 7 bases that match TRBD2. V lost 5 bases to trimming and J lost 2 bases; unmatched junction nucleotides: 6. The CDR3 sequence is 14 residues long. Germline values: CDR1 SGHVS, CDR2 FQNEAQ. The CDR3 loop reads CASSLSGNAYEQYF. DNA of the CDR3: TGTGCCAGCAGCCTAAGCGGGAACGCCTACGAGCAGTACTTC.

Remarks on this clonotype: One junction end does not reproduce the germline sequence, and a read error may be involved. The rearrangement uses TRBV10-2 and TRBJ1-1; D is possibly TRBD1 (5 bases). Germline V gene sequence: CDR1 WSHSY, CDR2 SAAADI. CDR3 size: 13 residues. This CDR3 reads CASSDGGTTEAFF. The CDR3 DNA sequence: TGTGCCAGCAGTGATGGGGGGACCACTGAAGCTTTCTTT.

This clonotype was picked up a small number of times. Germline and junction disagree at one end, which may indicate a read error. This CDR3 reads CASSYWDRGREGNQPQHF. The CDR3 DNA reads as TGTGCCAGCAGTTACTGGGACAGGGGGAGAGAAGGCAATCAGCCCCAGCATTTT. The rearrangement uses TRBV10-3 and TRBJ1-5; 11 bases agree with TRBD1. Looked up from germline, CDR1 is ENHRY and CDR2 is SYGVKD. This CDR3 region has 18 residues.

This clonotype was observed a handful of times. The chain joins TRBV7-8 to TRBJ1-5; the match to TRBD1 covers 8 bases. V lost 5 bases to trimming and J lost 6 bases; unmatched junction nucleotides: 9. The CDR3 extends over 15 amino acids. Germline values: CDR1 SGHVS, CDR2 FQNEAQ. The CDR3 spells CASSRFDRGGQPQHF. CDR3 DNA sequence: TGTGCCAGCAGCAGATTTGACAGGGGCGGTCAGCCCCAGCATTTT.

A word on this clonotype: The junction departs from the called germline gene at one end, perhaps through a read error. The V and J genes are TRBV25-1 and TRBJ1-4; 10 nucleotides align to TRBD1. CDR1 is MGHDK and CDR2 is SYGVNS in the germline V gene. The CDR3 totals 18 residues. Here the CDR3 reads CASSARTGGPLTSEKLFF. CDR3 coding DNA: TGTGCCAGCAGTGCAAGGACAGGGGGTCCATTGACTAGTGAAAAACTGTTTTTT.

This clonotype was found once. The gene calls are TRBV9 and TRBJ1-6; no firm D call. The CDR3 loop spans 15 amino acids. Germline V lookup: CDR1 SGDLS, CDR2 YYNGEE. The V gene lost 0 bases and the J gene lost 7 bases, with 11 bases spanning the gap. The CDR3 loop is CASSVDPSNNSPLHF. The CDR3 nucleotides are TGTGCCAGCAGCGTAGATCCCAGCAACAATTCACCCCTCCACTTT.

This sequence joins TRBV12-3 or TRBV12-4 and TRBJ1-2, with D possibly being TRBD1 (6 bases). The ends were cut back, 6 bases at V and 3 bases at J, with 8 bases in the middle. This CDR3 is 12 amino acids long. Written as DNA, the CDR3 is TGTGCCAGCAGAGGGGGTCACTATGGCTACACCTTC. Amino acid sequence: CASRGGHYGYTF.

This clonotype was found many times. This chain links TRBV2 with TRBJ2-5; no clear D gene. Looked up from germline, CDR1 is SNHLY and CDR2 is FYNNEI. This CDR3 comprises 14 residues. With 4 bases removed from V and 0 bases from J, the gap between germline ends came to 9 bases. The CDR3 region has the DNA TGTGCCAGCAGTGTAGTGGGGAACCAAGAGACCCAGTACTTC. Its translation is CASSVVGNQETQYF.

The V call is TRBV2, the J call TRBJ1-2; TRBD1 is a possible D gene (6 bases). CDR3 size: 13 residues. V lost 6 bases, J lost 12 bases, and 20 bases lay in between. Germline CDR1 reads SNHLY; CDR2 reads FYNNEI. CDR3 sequence reads: CASRLPGVSGNTF. Here the CDR3 DNA reads TGTGCCAGCAGACTTCCAGGGGTCTCTGGAAACACCTTC.

This clonotype has just a few counts. The CDR3 loop is CSAYHPGATEAFF. In DNA form, the CDR3 reads TGCAGTGCATACCACCCCGGGGCCACTGAAGCTTTCTTT. The V gene is TRBV20-1, the J gene TRBJ1-1; maybe TRBD1 (5 bases). The CDR3 spans 13 residues. The V end lost 6 bases, the J end lost 4 bases, and 15 bases lay between the germline ends. CDR1 and CDR2 (germline): DFQATT, SNEGSKA (reference sequence).

The chain carries TRBV7-3 and TRBJ1-2, with D perhaps matching TRBD1 (5 bases). The ends were cut back, 5 bases at V and 7 bases at J, with 20 bases in the middle. The germline CDR1 and CDR2 sequences are SGHTA and FQGTGA. This CDR3 is built from 15 residues. CDR3 residues: CASSPTGDSHAGYTF. For the CDR3, the DNA is TGTGCCAGCAGCCCGACCGGGGACTCCCACGCTGGCTACACCTTC.

This chain links TRBV2 with TRBJ2-7, with a possible D match to TRBD1 (6 bases). The CDR3 has 11 amino acids. Germline loops: CDR1 SNHLY, CDR2 FYNNEI. V was shortened by 6 bases and J by 8 bases, with 11 bases between the two germline ends. CDR3 region: CASRQGEKQYF. The CDR3 region has the DNA TGTGCCAGCAGACAGGGTGAGAAGCAGTACTTC.

Comment on this clonotype: Because it lacks the conserved phenylalanine or tryptophan at the end, this CDR3 is likely a read error. The DNA is left out, because the CDR3 cannot be placed on it with certainty; the CDR3 is given as TCRdb lists it. The CDR3 spells CSWTGGCL. This chain links TRBV29-1 with TRBJ2-7; TRBD1 is the table's D call, not checked against the DNA. Ends included, the CDR3 has 8 residues. Germline V lookup: CDR1 SQVTM, CDR2 ANQGSEA.